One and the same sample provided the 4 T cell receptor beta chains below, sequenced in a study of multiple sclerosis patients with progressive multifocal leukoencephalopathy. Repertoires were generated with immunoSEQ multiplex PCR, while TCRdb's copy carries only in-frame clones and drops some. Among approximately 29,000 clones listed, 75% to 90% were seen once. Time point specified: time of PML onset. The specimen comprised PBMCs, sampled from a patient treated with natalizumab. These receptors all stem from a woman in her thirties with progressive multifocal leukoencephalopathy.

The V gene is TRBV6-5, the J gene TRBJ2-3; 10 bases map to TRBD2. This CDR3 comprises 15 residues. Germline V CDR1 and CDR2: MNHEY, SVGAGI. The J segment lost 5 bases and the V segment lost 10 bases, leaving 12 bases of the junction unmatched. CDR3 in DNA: TGTGCCACCTTTAGGATAGCGGGAGGAATAGATACGCAGTATTTT. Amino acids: CATFRIAGGIDTQYF.

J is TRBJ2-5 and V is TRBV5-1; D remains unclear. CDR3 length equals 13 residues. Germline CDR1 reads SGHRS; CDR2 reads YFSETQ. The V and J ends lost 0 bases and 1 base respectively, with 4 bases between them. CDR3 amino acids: CASSLEGQETQYF. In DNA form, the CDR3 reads TGCGCCAGCAGCTTGGAGGGCCAAGAGACCCAGTACTTC. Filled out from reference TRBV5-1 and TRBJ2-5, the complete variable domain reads KAGVTQTPRYLIKTRGQQVTLSCSPISGHRSVSWYQQTPGQGLQFLFEYFSETQRNKGNFPGRFSGRQFSNSRSEMNVSTLELGDSALYLCASSLEGQETQYFGPGTRLLVL.

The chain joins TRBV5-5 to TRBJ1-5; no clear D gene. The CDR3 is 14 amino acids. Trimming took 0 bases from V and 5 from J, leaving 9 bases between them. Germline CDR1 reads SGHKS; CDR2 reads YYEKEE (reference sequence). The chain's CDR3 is CASSLERADQPQHF. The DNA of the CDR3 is TGTGCCAGCAGCTTGGAAAGGGCTGATCAGCCCCAGCATTTT.

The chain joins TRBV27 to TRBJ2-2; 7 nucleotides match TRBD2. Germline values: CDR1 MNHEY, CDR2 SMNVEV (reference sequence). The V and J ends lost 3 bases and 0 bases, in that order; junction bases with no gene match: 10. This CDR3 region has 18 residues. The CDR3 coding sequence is TGTGCCAGCAGTTTCCATCGGGCGGGAGTGGCGAACACCGGGGAGCTGTTTTTT. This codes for CASSFHRAGVANTGELFF.